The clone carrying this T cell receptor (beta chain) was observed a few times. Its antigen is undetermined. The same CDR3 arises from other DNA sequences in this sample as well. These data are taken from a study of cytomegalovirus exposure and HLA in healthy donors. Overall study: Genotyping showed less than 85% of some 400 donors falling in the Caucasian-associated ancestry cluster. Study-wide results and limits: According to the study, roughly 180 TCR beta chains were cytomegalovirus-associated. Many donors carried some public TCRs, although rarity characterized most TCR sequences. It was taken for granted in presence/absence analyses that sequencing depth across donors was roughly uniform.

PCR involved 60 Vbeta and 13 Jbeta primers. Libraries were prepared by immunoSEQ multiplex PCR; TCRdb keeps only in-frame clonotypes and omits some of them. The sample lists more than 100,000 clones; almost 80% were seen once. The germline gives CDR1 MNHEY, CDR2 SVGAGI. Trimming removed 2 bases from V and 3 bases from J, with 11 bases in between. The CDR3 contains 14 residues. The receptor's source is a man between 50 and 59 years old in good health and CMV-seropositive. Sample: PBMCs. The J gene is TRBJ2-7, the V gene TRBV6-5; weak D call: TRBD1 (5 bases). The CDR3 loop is CASSYGRQGYEQYF. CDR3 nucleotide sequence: TGTGCCAGCAGTTACGGGCGGCAGGGCTACGAGCAGTACTTC.